The 30 T cell receptor beta chains below all came from one sample that was sequenced in a study of radiotherapy plus CTLA-4 blockade in lung cancer. Assay: immunoSEQ multiplex PCR; the TCRdb copy retains only in-frame clones and omits some. The sample lists tens of thousands of clones; 70% to 80% were seen once. Source: peripheral blood, taken from a patient treated with radiotherapy plus ipilimumab. The source of these receptors is a human donor with non-small cell lung cancer who had stable disease on radiotherapy plus ipilimumab.

For this clone: Sequence at one end of the junction differs from germline and may be a read error. The rearrangement uses TRBV7-9 and TRBJ2-2, with TRBD2 identical over 13 bases. Germline V gene data show CDR1 as SEHNR and CDR2 as FQNEAQ (reference sequence). The CDR3 is made up of 18 amino acids. This CDR3 reads CASSPTSGGAAGTEELFF. The CDR3 region has the DNA TGTGCCAGCAGCCCCACTAGCGGGGGGGCCGCGGGCACCGAGGAGCTGTTTTTT. Variable domain in full (rest from reference TRBV7-9 and TRBJ2-2): DTGVSQNPRHKITKRGQNVTFRCDPISEHNRLYWYRQTLGQGPEFLTYFQNEAQLEKSRLLSDRFSAERPKGSFSTLEIQRTEQGDSAMYLCASSPTSGGAAGTEELFFGEGSRLTVL.

J is TRBJ2-5 and V is TRBV27; D gene uncertain. There are 15 residues in the CDR3. Per the germline V gene, CDR1 is MNHEY and CDR2 is SMNVEV (reference sequence). V lost 4 bases to trimming and J lost 0 bases, with 12 bases between them. CDR3 in DNA: TGTGCCAGCAGTTCCCCCATGCAAAACCAAGAGACCCAGTACTTC. Translated, it gives CASSSPMQNQETQYF.

This chain joins TRBV11-2 and TRBJ1-3; the match to TRBD1 covers 8 bases. This CDR3 comprises 17 residues. Germline V CDR1 and CDR2: SGHAT, FQNNGV. V gave up 5 bases and J gave up 5 bases; unmatched junction bases: 14. CDR3 nucleotides: TGTGCCAGCAGCCCCCTTACAGGGGGAATTGGTAGAAACACCATATATTTT. Residues: CASSPLTGGIGRNTIYF. Looking up the rest from reference TRBV11-2 and TRBJ1-3 gives the full variable domain: EAGVAQSPRYKIIEKRQSVAFWCNPISGHATLYWYQQILGQGPKLLIQFQNNGVVDDSQLPKDRFSAERLKGVDSTLKIQPAKLEDSAVYLCASSPLTGGIGRNTIYFGEGSWLTVV.

The chain has TRBV28 and TRBJ2-2, with 8 bases that match TRBD1. CDR1 and CDR2 (germline): MDHEN, SYDVKM. J lost 7 bases, V lost 7 bases, and 11 bases had no gene match. The CDR3 is 15 amino acids. The CDR3 bases are TGTGCCAGCAACAAGCCAGGGGGCTTGGGCGGGGAGCTGTTTTTT. It translates to CASNKPGGLGGELFF. The full variable domain, its missing parts supplied by reference TRBV28 and TRBJ2-2, is DVKVTQSSRYLVKRTGEKVFLECVQDMDHENMFWYRQDPGLGLRLIYFSYDVKMKEKGDIPEGYSVSREKKERFSLILESASTNQTSMYLCASNKPGGLGGELFFGEGSRLTVL.

This clone was seen a few times. This chain joins TRBV19 and TRBJ1-2; D is ambiguous. Germline CDR1 reads LNHDA; CDR2 reads SQIVND (reference sequence). The length of the CDR3 is 12 residues. V was cut by 5 bases and J by 7 bases, with 11 bases left in between. For the CDR3, the DNA is TGTGCCAGTAGTTTTGGGGTCGGTGGCTACACCTTC. Translated, it gives CASSFGVGGYTF.

The chain recombines TRBV4-1 with TRBJ1-1, with 7 bases that match TRBD1. There are 13 residues in the CDR3. CDR1 is MGHRA and CDR2 is YSYEKL in the germline V gene. V shed 1 base, J shed 9 bases, and the junction held 5 bases outside the gene matches. DNA for the CDR3: TGCGCCAGCAGCCAAGGTGGGGGACAGAAAGCTTTCTTT. As protein: CASSQGGGQKAFF.

This chain links TRBV20-1 with TRBJ1-2; no firm D call. Between the trimmed V and J ends, which lost 3 bases and 3 bases, there was a span of 5 bases. The germline V gene has CDR1 DFQATT and CDR2 SNEGSKA (reference sequence). The CDR3 length is 11 residues. CDR3 residues: CSASLDYGYTF. The CDR3 DNA is TGCAGTGCTAGTCTCGACTATGGCTACACCTTC.

The V call is TRBV5-5, the J call TRBJ1-1; tentatively, D is TRBD1 (5 bases). Per the germline V gene, CDR1 is SGHKS and CDR2 is YYEKEE (reference sequence). V lost 2 bases and J 1 base, leaving 9 bases between the germline ends. The CDR3 covers 14 residues. For the CDR3, the DNA is TGTGCCAGCAGCTTCAAGGGACCGAACACTGAAGCTTTCTTT. It yields the protein CASSFKGPNTEAFF.

The chain combines TRBV18 with TRBJ2-5; 7 nucleotides agree with TRBD1. Germline loops: CDR1 KGHSH, CDR2 LQKENI. The CDR3 length is 15 residues. After removal of 3 bases from V and 5 bases from J, the junction contained 9 bases not matched to a gene. CDR3 amino acids: CASSPQNRGGETQYF. The CDR3 DNA follows: TGTGCCAGCTCACCTCAAAACAGGGGCGGCGAGACCCAGTACTTC. Combining the CDR3 with reference TRBV18 and TRBJ2-5 gives the whole variable domain NAGVMQNPRHLVRRRGQEARLRCSPMKGHSHVYWYRQLPEEGLKFMVYLQKENIIDESGMPKERFSAEFPKEGPSILRIQQVVRGDSAAYFCASSPQNRGGETQYFGPGTRLLVL.

This clone came up a few times. The rearrangement uses TRBV12-1 and TRBJ2-3; TRBD2 is the table's D call, not checked against the DNA. TRBV12-1 is a pseudogene locus. There are 17 residues in the CDR3. The CDR3 reads CASSFDERGGSTDTQYF. The CDR3 region has the DNA TGTGCCAGCAGCTTCGACGAGCGGGGGGGTAGCACAGATACGCAGTATTTT.

The chain combines TRBV5-5 with TRBJ1-2; 7 bases match TRBD1. Germline CDR1 reads SGHKS; CDR2 reads YYEKEE (reference sequence). This CDR3 has 17 residues. Trimming cost V 1 base and J 4 bases; bases outside gene matches: 13. The CDR3 loop reads CASSLSWDSIVFYGYTF. The CDR3 bases are TGTGCCAGCAGCTTGTCGTGGGACAGCATAGTTTTCTATGGCTACACCTTC.

In this sample, this clone turned up a few times. The chain links TRBV11-3 to TRBJ1-2; TRBD1 aligns across 8 bases. This CDR3 is 13 amino acids long. Looked up from germline, CDR1 is SGHNT and CDR2 is YENEEA. J was trimmed by 8 bases and V by 4 bases; bases with no gene match: 6. CDR3 region: CASSWTGYAGYTF. The CDR3 nucleotides read TGTGCCAGCAGCTGGACAGGGTACGCGGGCTACACCTTC.

The chain employs TRBV11-2 and TRBJ2-3; D not resolved. Germline V gene sequence: CDR1 SGHAT, CDR2 FQNNGV. The CDR3 has 14 amino acids. V was shortened by 2 bases and J by 1 base, with 7 bases between the two germline ends. The CDR3 region is CASSLITGTDTQYF. In DNA, the CDR3 is TGTGCCAGCAGCTTAATAACAGGCACAGATACGCAGTATTTT.

The chain has TRBV9 and TRBJ1-2, with 8 bases aligning to TRBD1. This CDR3 comprises 15 residues. The junction had 9 bases not matched to a gene; V was cut back by 4 bases and J by 4 bases. Germline assignment: CDR1 SGDLS and CDR2 YYNGEE. In nucleotides, the CDR3 is TGTGCCAGCAGCATTAGGGACAGGCATTTCTATGGCTACACCTTC. Translating gives CASSIRDRHFYGYTF.

The chain joins TRBV6-5 to TRBJ1-3, with unresolved D. This CDR3 has 15 residues. V lost 0 bases to trimming and J lost 0 bases, with 6 bases between them. The germline V gene encodes CDR1 MNHEY and CDR2 SVGAGI. The DNA for the CDR3 is TGTGCCAGCAGTTACTCTTACAACTCTGGAAACACCATATATTTT. This sequence encodes CASSYSYNSGNTIYF.

The genes are TRBV6-1 and TRBJ1-2; no reliable D call. Germline CDR1 and CDR2: MNHNS and SASEGT. The CDR3 spans 11 residues. Trimming pared 2 bases from V and 5 bases from J, leaving 3 bases between. The CDR3 DNA sequence: TGTGCCAGCAGTGAACGGTATGGCTACACCTTC. Translating it yields CASSERYGYTF.

This clone was counted between two and nine times. This chain links TRBV11-3 with TRBJ1-1, with D unclear. From germline, CDR1 is SGHNT and CDR2 YENEEA. The CDR3 consists of 13 residues. With 4 bases removed from V and 0 bases from J, the gap between germline ends came to 6 bases. CDR3 DNA sequence: TGTGCCAGCAGCTCCTCGTTGAACACTGAAGCTTTCTTT. Protein: CASSSSLNTEAFF. Complete variable domain (other parts from reference TRBV11-3 and TRBJ1-1): EAGVVQSPRYKIIEKKQPVAFWCNPISGHNTLYWYLQNLGQGPELLIRYENEEAVDDSQLPKDRFSAERLKGVDSTLKIQPAELGDSAVYLCASSSSLNTEAFFGQGTRLTVV.

V gene TRBV4-1 combines with J gene TRBJ2-7, with D maybe TRBD2 (5 bases). Germline-derived CDR1 and CDR2 are MGHRA and YSYEKL. The CDR3 extends over 14 amino acids. V lost 8 bases to trimming and J lost 0 bases, with 14 bases between them. CDR3 coding DNA: TGCGCCAGCGGGTTTTTAGGGAGCTCCTACGAGCAGTACTTC. It encodes CASGFLGSSYEQYF.

In this sample, this clone turned up once. The gene calls are TRBV19 and TRBJ2-7, with D uncertain. The CDR3 has 12 residues. Germline loops: CDR1 LNHDA, CDR2 SQIVND (reference sequence). Trimming left V 10 bases short and J 1 base short, with 11 bases between. CDR3 in DNA: TGTGCCACACAAGGTGGATCCTACGAGCAGTACTTC. Its protein is CATQGGSYEQYF.

V gene TRBV30 combines with J gene TRBJ2-5; perhaps D is TRBD1 or TRBD2 (5 bases each). CDR3 length: 11 residues. V was shortened by 4 bases and J by 11 bases, with 14 bases between the two germline ends. CDR1 is GTSNPN, CDR2 SVGIG, per germline (reference sequence). The CDR3 DNA reads as TGTGCCTGGACTGGAGTGGGGGTGCAGTACTTC. Translating gives CAWTGVGVQYF.

The chain combines TRBV7-2 with TRBJ1-1; D unclear. This CDR3 has 15 residues. Deletions cut 1 base from V and 4 bases from J, with 13 bases between. CDR1 SGHTA and CDR2 FQGNSA come from the germline V gene. The CDR3 sequence: CASSLENRRGTEAFF. Written as DNA, the CDR3 is TGTGCCAGCAGCTTAGAGAACCGAAGAGGCACTGAAGCTTTCTTT.

V is TRBV27 and J is TRBJ2-2, with D possibly TRBD2 on 6 matching bases. The V end lost 3 bases, the J end lost 2 bases, and 16 bases lay between the germline ends. This CDR3 is 17 amino acids long. CDR1 MNHEY and CDR2 SMNVEV come from the germline V gene (reference sequence). In nucleotides, the CDR3 is TGTGCCAGCAGTTTGGGTTGGGGACTGGATAACACCGGGGAGCTGTTTTTT. It yields the protein CASSLGWGLDNTGELFF.

J is TRBJ2-2 and V is TRBV6-5; no firm D call. This CDR3 is 15 amino acids long. In germline, CDR1 is MNHEY, CDR2 SVGAGI. The ends were cut back, 6 bases at V and 0 bases at J, with 11 bases in the middle. This CDR3 reads CASRPRAANTGELFF. CDR3 DNA sequence: TGTGCCAGCAGGCCTAGGGCGGCGAACACCGGGGAGCTGTTTTTT.

Comment on this clone: At one of its ends the junction is not consistent with the germline gene, which may arise from a read error. The chain has TRBV6-5 and TRBJ1-2; 10 positions match TRBD1. The CDR3 spans 13 residues. Germline values: CDR1 MNHEY, CDR2 SVGAGI. CDR3 in DNA: TGTGCCAGCGGAACGACAGGGGGCTATAGCTACACCTTC. Translation: CASGTTGGYSYTF.

The chain employs TRBV5-1 and TRBJ2-7; weak D call: TRBD1 (6 bases). CDR1 is SGHRS, CDR2 YFSETQ, per germline. This CDR3 has 14 residues. With 0 bases removed from V and 4 bases from J, the gap between germline ends came to 11 bases. The CDR3 loop reads CASSLGGLGYEQYF. The CDR3 coding sequence is TGCGCCAGCAGCTTGGGGGGGCTAGGGTACGAGCAGTACTTC.

The rearrangement links TRBV7-9 to TRBJ2-7; D gene uncertain. The V end lost 5 bases, the J end lost 3 bases, and 11 bases lay between the germline ends. Germline V gene data show CDR1 as SEHNR and CDR2 as FQNEAQ (reference sequence). This CDR3 has 13 residues. The CDR3 here is CASSRRTDYEQYV. CDR3 bases: TGTGCCAGCAGCCGAAGGACGGACTACGAGCAGTACGTC.

This clone was detected only a few times. The chain uses TRBV11-2 and TRBJ1-2, with TRBD1 as a possible D gene (5 bases). The CDR3 covers 13 residues. The V end lost 5 bases, the J end lost 4 bases, and 11 bases lay between the germline ends. Germline values: CDR1 SGHAT, CDR2 FQNNGV. CDR3 in amino acids: CASSPQGGYGYTF. The CDR3 DNA is TGTGCCAGCAGCCCTCAGGGAGGCTATGGCTACACCTTC.

This sequence joins TRBV11-1 and TRBJ1-1; tentative D call: TRBD1 (5 bases). V was pared by 5 bases and J by 8 bases, with 15 bases between. CDR1 is SGHAT and CDR2 is FQDESV in the germline V gene (reference sequence). The CDR3 runs 13 residues. CDR3 nucleotide sequence: TGTGCCAGCAGCCCACGGGGGGATGGAGAAGCTTTCTTT. Its protein is CASSPRGDGEAFF. The full variable domain, completed using reference TRBV11-1 and TRBJ1-1, is EAEVAQSPRYKITEKSQAVAFWCDPISGHATLYWYRQILGQGPELLVQFQDESVVDDSQLPKDRFSAERLKGVDSTLKIQPAELGDSAMYLCASSPRGDGEAFFGQGTRLTVV.

V usage is TRBV7-9 and J usage is TRBJ1-1, with a weak D call TRBD1 (5 bases). This CDR3 comprises 14 residues. V was trimmed by 3 bases and J by 4 bases, leaving 12 bases between them. Germline V lookup: CDR1 SEHNR, CDR2 FQNEAQ (reference sequence). The CDR3 nucleotides read TGTGCCAGCAGCTTTAGCGGGGGTGGCACTGAAGCTTTCTTT. Its protein is CASSFSGGGTEAFF.

The chain is built from TRBV2 and TRBJ1-2; 7 nucleotides agree with TRBD1. The CDR3 covers 12 residues. Germline CDR1 and CDR2: SNHLY and FYNNEI. Trimming at V came to 6 bases and at J to 10 bases, leaving 8 bases not matched to a gene. The CDR3 protein is CASRLTGIVYTF. The DNA of the CDR3 is TGTGCCAGCAGATTGACAGGGATCGTCTACACCTTC.